This T cell receptor beta chain was identified during a study of T cell responses to AZD1222 COVID-19 vaccine. To note about this clone: The antigen is undetermined.

Overall study results and limits: Seropositive AZD1222 recipients at baseline numbered only five or six. Of spike-specific TCRs, nearly half reportedly target regions left unmutated in variants. The study found vaccine-associated CD4 TCRs spanning spike, dominant at 160-218 and 743-854.

The CDR3 loop spans 13 amino acids. With 0 bases removed from V and 6 bases from J, the gap between germline ends came to 9 bases. Germline CDR1 is SGHRS and CDR2 is YFSETQ. The protocol was immunoSEQ multiplex PCR, while the TCRdb copy is restricted to in-frame clones and leaves out a portion. The table includes roughly 80,000 clones, roughly 90% detected once. The chain combines TRBV5-1 with TRBJ1-2; no clear D. This receptor was identified in an adult in good health. The specimen comprised peripheral blood, sampled on day 0 of MenACWY control vaccination. The CDR3: CASSLGQANGYTF. In DNA form, the CDR3 reads TGCGCCAGCAGCTTGGGTCAGGCAAATGGCTACACCTTC.